This T cell receptor beta chain was retrieved from a study of CD8+ T cells in alopecia areata. RNA extraction and reverse transcription yielded cDNA as sequencing template. TCRdb's copy holds only in-frame clones and misses some; the assay was immunoSEQ multiplex PCR. The sample lists hundreds of thousands of clones; 50% to 60% were seen once. CDR3 length: 11 residues. CDR1 SEHNR and CDR2 FQNEAQ come from the germline V gene (reference sequence). Trimming cost V 5 bases and J 7 bases, with 3 bases left between them. The input for sequencing was CD4+ T cells sorted from blood, taken at week 0. The receptor's source is a human donor with alopecia areata. The genes are TRBV7-9 and TRBJ1-6; D is ambiguous. The DNA for the CDR3 is TGTGCCAGCAGCGAAAATTCACCCCTCCACTTT. Translated, it gives CASSENSPLHF.